A single sample gave rise to the 29 T cell receptor beta chains below, sequenced in a study of Tregs in tolerant kidney transplant recipients. Method: immunoSEQ multiplex PCR; TCRdb's copy keeps in-frame clones and lacks some. This repertoire shows roughly 86,000 clones, 93% found once; its top ten account for around 1.5%. Mixed chimerism was transient after nonmyeloablative marrow transplants from related graft donors. Sample: CD4+ T cells from blood (PBMCs), taken 12 months after the transplant. Receptors were obtained from a human patient who received a combined kidney and bone marrow transplant. Some T cells may arise from the graft donor.

The chain employs TRBV4-3 and TRBJ1-5; D gene unclear. CDR1 LGHNA and CDR2 YSLEER come from the germline V gene. The CDR3 sequence is 13 residues long. V shed 0 bases and J shed 7 bases, with 7 bases lying between them. The CDR3 spells CASSQEIRQPQHF. The CDR3 nucleotides read TGCGCCAGCAGCCAAGAGATTCGGCAGCCCCAGCATTTT.

The chain's CDR3 is CASSPRGGSYEQYF. The CDR3 bases are TGTGCCAGCAGCCCACGGGGCGGGAGTTACGAGCAGTACTTC. The chain joins TRBV7-3 to TRBJ2-7; 7 bases map to TRBD2. This CDR3 is 14 amino acids long. J was trimmed by 4 bases and V by 5 bases; bases with no gene match: 8. Germline lookup yields CDR1 SGHTA and CDR2 FQGTGA.

The rearrangement uses TRBV7-3 and TRBJ2-1; D possibly corresponds to TRBD2 (6 bases). V was shortened by 2 bases and J by 3 bases, with 14 bases between the two germline ends. Germline CDR1 reads SGHTA; CDR2 reads FQGTGA. The CDR3 sequence is 16 residues long. CDR3 region: CASSLGTSLLYNEQFF. The CDR3 coding sequence is TGTGCCAGCAGCTTAGGGACTTCCCTCCTCTACAATGAGCAGTTCTTC.

The chain is built from TRBV6-1 and TRBJ1-6; D not certain. Germline CDR1 MNHNS, CDR2 SASEGT. This CDR3 region has 14 residues. V lost 4 bases, J lost 11 bases, and 15 bases lay in between. CDR3 in amino acids: CASSASGVVPPLHF. Written as DNA, the CDR3 is TGTGCCAGCAGTGCGTCCGGGGTGGTGCCACCCCTCCACTTT.

About this clone: A read error may produce the germline difference seen at one junction end. The chain couples TRBV11-2 to TRBJ2-6; 7 nucleotides agree with TRBD1. The CDR3 sequence is 14 residues long. Germline V CDR1 and CDR2: SGHAT, FQNNGV. DNA of the CDR3: TGTGCCGTCCAAAGGGGGCCCGGGGCCAACGCCCTGACTTTC. It codes for CAVQRGPGANALTF.

The J gene is TRBJ2-1, the V gene TRBV5-1, with 9 positions matching TRBD2. This CDR3 has 14 amino acids. Germline V gene lookup returns CDR1 SGHRS and CDR2 YFSETQ. The V gene end was trimmed by 2 bases and the J gene end by 7 bases; junction bases not matched to a gene: 4. CDR3 nucleotides: TGCGCCAGCAGCTTTACTAGCGGGCGGAATGAGCAGTTCTTC. Translating gives CASSFTSGRNEQFF.

This chain uses TRBV11-3 with TRBJ1-2, with 7 positions matching TRBD1. V lost 5 bases, J lost 8 bases, and 8 bases stayed unmatched. Germline assignment: CDR1 SGHNT and CDR2 YENEEA. The CDR3 length is 13 residues. The chain's CDR3 is CASSVSTGTGYTF. CDR3 in DNA: TGTGCCAGCAGCGTATCGACAGGGACCGGCTACACCTTC. Complete variable domain (other parts from reference TRBV11-3 and TRBJ1-2): EAGVVQSPRYKIIEKKQPVAFWCNPISGHNTLYWYLQNLGQGPELLIRYENEEAVDDSQLPKDRFSAERLKGVDSTLKIQPAELGDSAVYLCASSVSTGTGYTFGSGTRLTVV.

This clone was observed a handful of times. The chain carries TRBV27 and TRBJ1-6; possible D gene TRBD1, 5 bases. Per the germline V gene, CDR1 is MNHEY and CDR2 is SMNVEV (reference sequence). CDR3 length: 15 residues. V lost 8 bases and J 19 bases, leaving 30 bases between the germline ends. The CDR3: CASVLAPTSCWGLHF. The CDR3, as DNA: TGTGCCAGCGTTTTGGCCCCTACTTCTTGCTGGGGACTTCACTTT.

The rearrangement uses TRBV5-6 and TRBJ2-6, with 7 bases fitting TRBD1. J gave up 0 bases and V 4 bases, and 1 base lay outside the gene matches. This CDR3 has 15 residues. Germline V gene lookup returns CDR1 SGHDT and CDR2 YYEEEE. The CDR3 sequence is CASSGQVSGANVLTF. For the CDR3, the DNA is TGTGCCAGCAGCGGACAGGTCTCTGGGGCCAACGTCCTGACTTTC.

CDR3 region: CASSGGSAYNEQFF. The CDR3 coding sequence is TGTGCCAGCAGTGGCGGGTCTGCCTACAATGAGCAGTTCTTC. J is TRBJ2-1 and V is TRBV2; D is possibly TRBD2 (5 bases). The CDR3 covers 14 residues. Looked up from germline, CDR1 is SNHLY and CDR2 is FYNNEI. V lost 4 bases to trimming and J lost 2 bases, with 9 bases between them.

The J gene is TRBJ1-1, the V gene TRBV18; D not certain. Germline values: CDR1 KGHSH, CDR2 LQKENI. Trimming removed 3 bases from V and 8 bases from J, with 13 bases in between. The CDR3 is 13 residues long. The CDR3 protein is CASSPGEGLEAFF. CDR3 coding DNA: TGTGCCAGCTCACCGGGCGAGGGCCTAGAAGCTTTCTTT.

This clone was counted once. This CDR3 reads CASSPNSAGGGYTIYF. DNA for the CDR3: TGTGCCAGCTCACCAAATTCGGCAGGGGGAGGATACACCATATATTTT. The chain combines TRBV18 with TRBJ1-3; TRBD1 matches at 7 bases. Per germline, CDR1 KGHSH and CDR2 LQKENI. The V and J ends lost 2 bases and 8 bases, in that order; junction bases with no gene match: 12. The CDR3 sequence is 16 residues long.

This clone was detected once. CDR3 sequence (DNA): TGTGCCAGCAGTTTCGGGACTAGCGGGGACAATGAGCAGTTCTTC. This codes for CASSFGTSGDNEQFF. V is TRBV27 and J is TRBJ2-1; 13 positions match TRBD2. V lost 3 bases, J lost 5 bases, and 1 base stayed unmatched. Germline-derived CDR1 and CDR2 are MNHEY and SMNVEV (reference sequence). The CDR3 totals 15 residues.

The chain couples TRBV7-9 to TRBJ2-2; the D is unclear. Trimming left V 5 bases short and J 4 bases short, with 5 bases between. Per the germline V gene, CDR1 is SEHNR and CDR2 is FQNEAQ (reference sequence). CDR3 length: 12 amino acids. Here the CDR3 reads CASSLSTGELFF. The CDR3, as DNA: TGTGCCAGCAGCCTCTCCACCGGGGAGCTGTTTTTT.

The chain carries TRBV4-1 and TRBJ2-7; 7 bases fit TRBD1. Trimming removed 4 bases from V and 2 bases from J; junction bases left unmatched: 5. This CDR3 comprises 14 residues. Germline-derived CDR1 and CDR2 are MGHRA and YSYEKL. This CDR3 reads CASSPWDRAYEQYF. CDR3 in DNA: TGCGCCAGCAGCCCATGGGACAGAGCCTACGAGCAGTACTTC.

CDR3 sequence: CASSLGGQREKLFF. DNA for the CDR3: TGCGCCAGCAGCTTGGGTGGACAGAGGGAAAAACTGTTTTTT. V and J are TRBV5-1 and TRBJ1-4, with D possibly being TRBD1 (6 bases). The V gene's germline CDR1 is SGHRS and CDR2 YFSETQ. Trimming left V 0 bases short and J 8 bases short, with 11 bases between. This CDR3 has 14 amino acids.

The CDR3 loop is CASSFVTSGNQETQYF. The CDR3 DNA follows: TGCGCCAGCAGCTTCGTGACTAGCGGTAATCAAGAGACCCAGTACTTC. The rearrangement links TRBV5-1 to TRBJ2-5; TRBD2 matches at 9 bases. The germline gives CDR1 SGHRS, CDR2 YFSETQ. V shed 2 bases, J shed 2 bases, and the junction held 7 bases outside the gene matches. CDR3 length: 16 amino acids.

This rearrangement joins TRBV11-3 to TRBJ1-2; the match to TRBD1 covers 7 bases. The CDR3 has 13 residues. Trimming removed 5 bases from V and 8 bases from J; junction bases left unmatched: 8. From germline, CDR1 is SGHNT and CDR2 YENEEA. The CDR3 DNA follows: TGTGCCAGCAGCCGACAGGGTTCGGAGGGCTACACCTTC. This translates into CASSRQGSEGYTF.

This chain connects TRBV5-4 to TRBJ2-5; 10 nucleotides match TRBD1. The CDR3 covers 13 residues. The V and J ends lost 4 bases and 8 bases, in that order; junction bases with no gene match: 5. Germline assignment: CDR1 SGHNT and CDR2 YYREEE (reference sequence). The CDR3 reads CASSPTGGETQYF. CDR3 nucleotide sequence: TGTGCCAGCAGCCCGACAGGGGGCGAAACCCAGTACTTC.

The chain is built from TRBV6-1 and TRBJ2-7, with a weak D call TRBD2 (6 bases). The CDR3 is 15 amino acids. V shed 4 bases and J shed 2 bases, with 15 bases lying between them. Germline assignment: CDR1 MNHNS and CDR2 SASEGT. The CDR3 sequence is CASSVLASETYEQYF. DNA for the CDR3: TGTGCCAGCAGTGTTCTGGCTAGCGAGACCTACGAGCAGTACTTC.

The V gene is TRBV6-4, the J gene TRBJ2-3, with 10 bases matching TRBD2. Germline-derived CDR1 and CDR2 are MRHNA and SNTAGT. After removal of 4 bases from V and 3 bases from J, the junction contained 4 bases not matched to a gene. CDR3 size: 15 residues. CDR3 protein: CASSASSGRTDTQYF. DNA of the CDR3: TGTGCCAGCAGTGCAAGTAGCGGGAGGACAGATACGCAGTATTTT.

The V and J genes are TRBV9 and TRBJ2-7, with D perhaps TRBD1 (5 bases). The germline V gene encodes CDR1 SGDLS and CDR2 YYNGEE. V dropped 5 bases and J dropped 2 bases, with 20 bases sitting between them. This CDR3 is 16 amino acids long. CDR3 in DNA: TGTGCCAGCAGTCGTTTTCAGCTCAGGGTGCCCTACGAGCAGTACTTC. Protein: CASSRFQLRVPYEQYF.

This chain joins TRBV5-1 and TRBJ1-4; 9 nucleotides align to TRBD1. J gave up 3 bases and V 2 bases, and 8 bases lay outside the gene matches. Germline loops: CDR1 SGHRS, CDR2 YFSETQ. This CDR3 has 17 amino acids. The CDR3 bases are TGCGCCAGCAGCTTTGTCCGGACAGGGGAGGCTAATGAAAAACTGTTTTTT. Translated, it gives CASSFVRTGEANEKLFF.

Comments on this clone: Germline and junction disagree at one end, which may indicate a read error. The gene calls are TRBV20-1 and TRBJ2-1, with TRBD2 as a possible D gene (6 bases). Germline CDR1 DFQATT, CDR2 SNEGSKA (reference sequence). This CDR3 contains 11 residues. The CDR3 DNA reads as TGCAGTGCTGGGAGTCTGGGACTCCATATCTTC. Encoded protein: CSAGSLGLHIF.

The chain is built from TRBV4-2 and TRBJ2-1; TRBD2 matches at 10 bases. V trimming: 3 bases; J trimming: 6 bases; junction bases outside the gene matches: 8. Per the germline V gene, CDR1 is LGHNA and CDR2 is YNFKEQ. This CDR3 has 16 amino acids. The CDR3 sequence: CASSHNPGLARNEQFF. The CDR3 DNA reads TGTGCCAGCAGCCATAATCCGGGACTAGCGCGCAATGAGCAGTTCTTC.

This chain uses TRBV6-5 with TRBJ2-7; 9 positions agree with TRBD1. Per the germline V gene, CDR1 is MNHEY and CDR2 is SVGAGI. J gave up 4 bases and V 2 bases, and 6 bases lay outside the gene matches. This CDR3 has 15 residues. The CDR3 loop reads CASSYGGTGKYEQYF. The DNA of the CDR3 is TGTGCCAGCAGTTACGGCGGGACAGGGAAGTACGAGCAGTACTTC.

V usage is TRBV20-1 and J usage is TRBJ2-7; D is unclear. Germline CDR1 is DFQATT and CDR2 is SNEGSKA (reference sequence). V lost 3 bases and J lost 0, with 3 bases in between. The CDR3 extends over 11 amino acids. Written as DNA, the CDR3 is TGCAGTGCTAGGAGCTCCTACGAGCAGTACTTC. The encoded protein is CSARSSYEQYF.

V and J are TRBV12-5 and TRBJ1-3, with D perhaps TRBD1 (5 bases). Germline V gene sequence: CDR1 LGHNT, CDR2 FRNRAP. The CDR3 is 15 residues long. Trimming stripped 3 bases from V and 3 bases from J, with 12 bases between. The CDR3 bases are TGTGCTAGTGGTTTCGGGGGGTTCAGTGGAAACACCATATATTTT. Protein product: CASGFGGFSGNTIYF.

This chain links TRBV10-3 with TRBJ2-7; TRBD2 matches 10 bases. Germline V CDR1 and CDR2: ENHRY, SYGVKD. Unmatched junction bases numbered 5, after V lost 4 bases and J lost 5 bases. This CDR3 region has 14 residues. CDR3 in amino acids: CAISVKREGHEQYF. In DNA form, the CDR3 reads TGTGCCATCAGTGTTAAGCGGGAGGGCCACGAGCAGTACTTC.